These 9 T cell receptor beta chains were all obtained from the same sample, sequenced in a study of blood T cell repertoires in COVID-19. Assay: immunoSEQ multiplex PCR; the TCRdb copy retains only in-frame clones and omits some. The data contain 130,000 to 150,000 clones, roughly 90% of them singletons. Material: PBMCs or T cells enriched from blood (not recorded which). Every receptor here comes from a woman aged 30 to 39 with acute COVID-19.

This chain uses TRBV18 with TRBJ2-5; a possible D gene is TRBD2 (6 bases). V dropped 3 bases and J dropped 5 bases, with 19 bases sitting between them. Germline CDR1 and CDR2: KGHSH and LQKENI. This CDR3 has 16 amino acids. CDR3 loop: CASSPQSAAGRETQYF. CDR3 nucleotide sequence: TGTGCCAGCTCACCCCAATCCGCGGCAGGGAGGGAGACCCAGTACTTC.

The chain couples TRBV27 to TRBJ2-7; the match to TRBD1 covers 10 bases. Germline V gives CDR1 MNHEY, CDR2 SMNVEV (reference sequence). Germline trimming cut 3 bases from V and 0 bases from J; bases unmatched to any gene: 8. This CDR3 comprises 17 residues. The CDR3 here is CASSFWGQGRSSYEQYF. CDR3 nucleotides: TGTGCCAGCAGTTTTTGGGGACAGGGGCGATCCTCCTACGAGCAGTACTTC.

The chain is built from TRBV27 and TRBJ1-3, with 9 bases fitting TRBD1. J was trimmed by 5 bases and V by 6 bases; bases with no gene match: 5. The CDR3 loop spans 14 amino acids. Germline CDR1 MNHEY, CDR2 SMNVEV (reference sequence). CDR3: CASRGGQGRNTIYF. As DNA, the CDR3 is TGTGCCAGCAGGGGGGGACAGGGTCGAAACACCATATATTTT.

CDR3 DNA sequence: TGTGCCAGCTCGCGGACAGGGGGTCGGATTCTCGAGCAGTACTTC. It codes for CASSRTGGRILEQYF. V gene TRBV27 combines with J gene TRBJ2-7, with TRBD1 identical over 10 bases. The CDR3 contains 15 residues. Trimming removed 8 bases from V and 6 bases from J; junction bases left unmatched: 13. Per the germline V gene, CDR1 is MNHEY and CDR2 is SMNVEV (reference sequence).

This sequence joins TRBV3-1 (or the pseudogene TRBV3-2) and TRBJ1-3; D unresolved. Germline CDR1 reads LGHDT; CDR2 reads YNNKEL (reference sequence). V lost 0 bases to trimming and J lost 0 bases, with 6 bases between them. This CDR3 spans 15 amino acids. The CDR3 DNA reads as TGTGCCAGCAGCCAAGATTTCAGCTCTGGAAACACCATATATTTT. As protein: CASSQDFSSGNTIYF.

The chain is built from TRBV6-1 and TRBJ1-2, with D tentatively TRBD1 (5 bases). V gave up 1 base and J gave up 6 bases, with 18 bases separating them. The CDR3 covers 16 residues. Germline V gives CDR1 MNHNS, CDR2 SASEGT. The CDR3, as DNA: TGTGCCAGCAGTGAAGTCCGCAGGGCAGTTGTTCATGGCTACACCTTC. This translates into CASSEVRRAVVHGYTF.

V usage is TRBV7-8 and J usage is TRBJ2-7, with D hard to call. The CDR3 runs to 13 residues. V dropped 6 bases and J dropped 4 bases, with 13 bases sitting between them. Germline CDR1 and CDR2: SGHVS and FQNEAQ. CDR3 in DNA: TGTGCCAGCAGAGGATGGGCGAGATACGAGCAGTACTTC. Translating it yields CASRGWARYEQYF. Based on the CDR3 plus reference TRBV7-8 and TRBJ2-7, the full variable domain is GAGVSQSPRYKVAKRGQDVALRCDPISGHVSLFWYQQALGQGPEFLTYFQNEAQLDKSGLPSDRFFAERPEGSVSTLKIQRTQQEDSAVYLCASRGWARYEQYFGPGTRLTVT.

CDR3 coding DNA: TGTGCCAGCAGCCAAGAAGGTACCGGGACAGGGTTTTCTGAAGCTTTCTTT. This encodes CASSQEGTGTGFSEAFF. The V gene is TRBV3-1 (or the pseudogene TRBV3-2), the J gene TRBJ1-1, with 9 bases matching TRBD1. The junction had 11 bases not matched to a gene; V was cut back by 0 bases and J by 6 bases. The CDR3 spans 17 residues. Germline lookup yields CDR1 LGHDT and CDR2 YNNKEL (reference sequence).

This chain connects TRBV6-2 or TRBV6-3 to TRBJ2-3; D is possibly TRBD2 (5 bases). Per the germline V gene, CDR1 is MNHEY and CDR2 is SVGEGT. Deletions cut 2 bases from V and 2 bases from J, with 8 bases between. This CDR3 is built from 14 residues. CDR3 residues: CASSYGSDTDTQYF. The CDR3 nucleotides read TGTGCCAGCAGTTACGGGAGTGACACAGATACGCAGTATTTT.